These 22 T cell receptor beta chains were sequenced from one sample in a study of CD4 and CD8 cells across lung adenocarcinoma regions. One entry per CDR3 protein, called by TCRdb with MiXCR from the PCR reads. The data show 5,000 or so distinct CDR3 sequences, approximately 50% seen once. Sequencing used CD4+ T cells from the margin of a lung tumor. The source of these receptors is a male donor with lung adenocarcinoma. The CD4 and CD8 labels of this study may be unreliable.

This clonotype has a single count. The genes are TRBV6-1 and TRBJ2-3; 10 bases are a match to TRBD1. The assigned J gene may be wrong: the sequence end matches TRBJ2-7 better. The CDR3 loop spans 15 amino acids. Germline V CDR1 and CDR2: MNHNS, SASEGT. The CDR3 loop reads CASSSGDRGQDTQYF. The CDR3 DNA is TGTGCCAGCAGCAGCGGGGACAGGGGCCAAGATACGCAGTACTTC.

The chain joins TRBV11-3 to TRBJ2-1; no clear D. Trimming removed 2 bases at V and 0 bases at J, with 11 bases between. The CDR3 has 16 amino acids. From germline, CDR1 is SGHNT and CDR2 YENEEA. The CDR3 DNA follows: TGTGCCAGCAGCTTAAGTCCGGGCACCTCCTACAATGAGCAGTTCTTC. It is translated as CASSLSPGTSYNEQFF.

By its share, this clonotype is medium-sized (0.01 to 0.1%). The V gene is TRBV6-1, the J gene TRBJ1-1; possible D gene TRBD1, 5 bases. CDR1 is MNHNS and CDR2 is SASEGT in the germline V gene. V dropped 4 bases and J dropped 0 bases, with 6 bases sitting between them. This CDR3 has 13 amino acids. CDR3 sequence reads: CASSGQMNTEAFF. The DNA of the CDR3 is TGTGCCAGCAGTGGACAGATGAACACTGAAGCTTTCTTT.

This chain connects TRBV6-1 to TRBJ2-1; 9 bases are a match to TRBD1. The CDR3 is made up of 15 amino acids. The J segment lost 6 bases and the V segment lost 6 bases, leaving 9 bases of the junction unmatched. CDR1 and CDR2 (germline): MNHNS, SASEGT. The CDR3 loop reads CASRRPGQGVNEQFF. CDR3 nucleotides: TGTGCCAGCAGACGCCCGGGACAGGGAGTCAATGAGCAGTTCTTC.

The V gene is TRBV15, the J gene TRBJ2-4; D tentatively reads TRBD1 or TRBD2 (6 bases each). CDR1 and CDR2 from the germline V gene are LNHNV and YYDKDF (reference sequence). The CDR3 is 14 amino acids. V lost 5 bases and J lost 6, with 14 bases in between. The CDR3 nucleotides are TGTGCCACCAGCCGAGGGGGGCGTGGAAACATTCAGTACTTC. It codes for CATSRGGRGNIQYF.

The chain employs TRBV10-2 and TRBJ2-5; D ambiguous. With 10 bases removed from V and 5 bases from J, the gap between germline ends came to 11 bases. The CDR3 length is 11 residues. In germline, CDR1 is WSHSY, CDR2 SAAADI. For the CDR3, the DNA is TGCGCCACTTCTATTTCCGAGACCCAGTACTTC. It translates to CATSISETQYF.

V is TRBV6-1 and J is TRBJ2-3, with D perhaps assigned TRBD1 or TRBD2 (5 bases each). Germline CDR1 is MNHNS and CDR2 is SASEGT. V dropped 3 bases and J dropped 7 bases, with 20 bases sitting between them. The CDR3 extends over 16 amino acids. CDR3 sequence: CASSDLGLSSKNTQYF. The CDR3 DNA reads TGTGCCAGCAGTGATTTGGGGCTCTCTAGCAAAAATACGCAGTATTTT.

The chain links TRBV7-6 to TRBJ2-5; D call uncertain. The better agreement between TRBJ2-7 and the DNA end casts doubt on the J call. CDR1 and CDR2 from the germline V gene are SGHVS and FNYEAQ. The CDR3 covers 14 residues. CDR3 DNA: TGTGCCAGCAGCTTAGTGGGCTCCTCCTACGAGCAGTACTTC. This encodes CASSLVGSSYEQYF.

The J gene is TRBJ2-7, the V gene TRBV6-1; D is undetermined. Trimming took off 6 bases at V and 12 bases at J, with 18 bases between the two ends. Germline CDR1 MNHNS, CDR2 SASEGT. CDR3 length: 12 residues. The CDR3 DNA reads TGTGCCAGCAGCAAGGACCCTAGGATGGGGTACTTC. Its protein is CASSKDPRMGYF.

This clonotype occurred a few times. This sequence joins TRBV6-1 and TRBJ2-2; possible D gene TRBD2, 5 bases. The CDR3 is 15 residues long. V shed 8 bases and J shed 6 bases, with 19 bases lying between them. Germline assignment: CDR1 MNHNS and CDR2 SASEGT. The chain's CDR3 is CASPPAGYVAGELFF. The CDR3 region has the DNA TGTGCCAGCCCGCCCGCGGGTTATGTAGCCGGGGAGCTGTTTTTT.

This clonotype has just a few counts. The chain carries TRBV12-3 or TRBV12-4 and TRBJ2-3, with D perhaps being TRBD1 or TRBD2 (5 bases each). The CDR3 runs 14 residues. V was clipped by 8 bases and J by 3 bases, with 15 bases between them. CDR3 sequence reads: CASVDGALTDTQYF. CDR3 nucleotides: TGTGCCAGCGTCGACGGGGCGCTGACAGATACGCAGTATTTT.

In this sample, this clonotype turned up a few times. The gene calls are TRBV4-1 and TRBJ2-5; no firm D call. Germline V gene sequence: CDR1 MGHRA, CDR2 YSYEKL. V was cut by 1 base and J by 4 bases, with 10 bases left in between. The CDR3 length is 14 residues. For the CDR3, the DNA is TGCGCCAGCAGCCAAGCGATTGGTCTAGAGACCCAGTACTTC. It encodes CASSQAIGLETQYF.

This chain joins TRBV10-1 and TRBJ2-4; 7 nucleotides agree with TRBD2. The end of the DNA is better explained by TRBJ2-5, so the J call may be wrong. Looked up from germline, CDR1 is WNHNN and CDR2 is SYGVQD (reference sequence). The CDR3 length is 15 residues. This chain's CDR3 is CAGGDGSRDPETQYF. The DNA for the CDR3 is TGCGCCGGGGGGGATGGGAGCCGTGACCCAGAGACCCAGTACTTC.

Concerning this clonotype itself: A much bigger clone sits one base away, suggesting this may be a read error. This chain links TRBV4-1 with TRBJ2-1, with 10 bases fitting TRBD2. V dropped 1 base and J dropped 4; count of bases not matched to a gene: 13. Germline CDR1 and CDR2: MGHRA and YSYEKL. CDR3 length equals 19 residues. DNA for the CDR3: TGCGCCAGCAGCCAAGGAGCTGTTAGCGGGAGGAGGGGTTACAATGAGCAGTTCTTC. It is translated as CASSQGAVSGRRGYNEQFF.

The chain carries TRBV25-1 and TRBJ1-2; TRBD1 is a possible D gene (5 bases). V lost 3 bases, J lost 7 bases, and 12 bases lay in between. This CDR3 contains 13 residues. Germline-derived CDR1 and CDR2 are MGHDK and SYGVNS. The CDR3 DNA is TGTGCCAGCAGTGAGTTAGGTGGGGCTGGCTACACCTTC. Translation: CASSELGGAGYTF.

This chain uses TRBV6-5 with TRBJ2-1, with TRBD1 as a possible D gene (6 bases). The better agreement between TRBJ2-7 and the DNA end casts doubt on the J call. Germline V gives CDR1 MNHEY, CDR2 SVGAGI. The CDR3 length is 15 residues. The CDR3 spells CASSHREGHKDTQYF. In nucleotides, the CDR3 is TGTGCCAGCAGTCACAGGGAAGGGCACAAAGATACGCAGTACTTC.

This clonotype turned up a few times. The V gene is TRBV4-1, the J gene TRBJ2-3; TRBD2 agrees at 11 bases. Trimming cost V 0 bases and J 3 bases; bases outside gene matches: 14. CDR3 length: 20 residues. Germline values: CDR1 MGHRA, CDR2 YSYEKL. For the CDR3, the DNA is TGCGCCAGCAGCCAAGAGGGCTTTAGCGGGAGGGCTCGGAGGACAGATACGCAGTATTTT. Its protein is CASSQEGFSGRARRTDTQYF.

DNA of the CDR3: TGCGCCAGCGGAGGGAAGACCCAGTACTTC. It codes for CASGGKTQYF. The genes are TRBV10-1 and TRBJ2-5, with D perhaps TRBD2 (6 bases). The germline V gene encodes CDR1 WNHNN and CDR2 SYGVQD (reference sequence). Trimming took 8 bases from V and 6 from J, leaving 7 bases between them. The CDR3 consists of 10 residues.

Notes on this clonotype: A much larger clone lies one base from this, so it may be a read error. The chain recombines TRBV6-1 with TRBJ2-1; weak D call: TRBD1 (6 bases). Trimming removed 9 bases from V and 10 bases from J, with 16 bases in between. The V gene's germline CDR1 is MNHNS and CDR2 SASEGT. CDR3 length: 12 residues. In DNA, the CDR3 is TGTGCCAGTACTCTTCAGGGGTACGAGCAGTTCTTC. Protein: CASTLQGYEQFF.

J is TRBJ2-1 and V is TRBV27, with 8 bases lining up with TRBD1. The J call may be wrong; the DNA end is better matched by TRBJ2-7. The CDR3 consists of 16 residues. Germline V gives CDR1 MNHEY, CDR2 SMNVEV (reference sequence). The CDR3 DNA reads TGTGCCAGCAGTGGAGTCGGGACAGGCGTCAAAGAGACGCAGTACTTC. It yields the protein CASSGVGTGVKETQYF.

The sample holds one count of this clonotype. The V gene is TRBV10-3, the J gene TRBJ2-1; 10 nucleotides line up with TRBD2. Trimming at V came to 4 bases and at J to 1 base, leaving 4 bases not matched to a gene. The CDR3 extends over 16 amino acids. Germline CDR1 reads ENHRY; CDR2 reads SYGVKD. The CDR3 region is CAISGGLAESYNEQFF. The CDR3 DNA sequence: TGTGCCATCAGTGGCGGACTAGCGGAGTCCTACAATGAGCAGTTCTTC.

The rearrangement uses TRBV6-1 and TRBJ2-5, with D possibly being TRBD2 (5 bases). The J call is uncertain, as TRBJ2-4 better fits the DNA end. Germline lookup yields CDR1 MNHNS and CDR2 SASEGT. This CDR3 is built from 16 residues. CDR3 bases: TGTGCCAGCAGTGAACCATTAGTAGGTCTACTAGACATTCAGTACTTC. This sequence encodes CASSEPLVGLLDIQYF.